This T cell receptor beta chain was retrieved from a study of T cell repertoires in cytomegalovirus infection. General study results and limits: Within the response measured ex vivo, HLA-C-restricted CMV-specific TCR beta clonotypes were dominant. CMV carriers having the relevant HLA were flagged by cumulative public TCR beta family frequency.

Via MiXCR, TCRdb re-called the reads, giving one row per CDR3 protein. This sample carries roughly 230,000 distinct CDR3 sequences, 6.5% of them seen once, and the ten largest clones take roughly 6.5%. This clonotype was counted at least ten times. Antigen: not known. From germline, CDR1 is SGHDN and CDR2 FVKESK. Germline trimming cut 4 bases from V and 9 bases from J; bases unmatched to any gene: 5. The CDR3 has 14 residues. This clonotype originated in a human donor in good health (CMV status not recorded). Some clones in this sample may be carry-over from other donors' samples. J is TRBJ1-6 and V is TRBV14; 8 nucleotides line up with TRBD1. The sequencing sample was made of PBMCs. CDR3 sequence (DNA): TGTGCCAGCAGCCTGACAGGGGATGGTTCACCCCTCCACTTT. This encodes CASSLTGDGSPLHF.